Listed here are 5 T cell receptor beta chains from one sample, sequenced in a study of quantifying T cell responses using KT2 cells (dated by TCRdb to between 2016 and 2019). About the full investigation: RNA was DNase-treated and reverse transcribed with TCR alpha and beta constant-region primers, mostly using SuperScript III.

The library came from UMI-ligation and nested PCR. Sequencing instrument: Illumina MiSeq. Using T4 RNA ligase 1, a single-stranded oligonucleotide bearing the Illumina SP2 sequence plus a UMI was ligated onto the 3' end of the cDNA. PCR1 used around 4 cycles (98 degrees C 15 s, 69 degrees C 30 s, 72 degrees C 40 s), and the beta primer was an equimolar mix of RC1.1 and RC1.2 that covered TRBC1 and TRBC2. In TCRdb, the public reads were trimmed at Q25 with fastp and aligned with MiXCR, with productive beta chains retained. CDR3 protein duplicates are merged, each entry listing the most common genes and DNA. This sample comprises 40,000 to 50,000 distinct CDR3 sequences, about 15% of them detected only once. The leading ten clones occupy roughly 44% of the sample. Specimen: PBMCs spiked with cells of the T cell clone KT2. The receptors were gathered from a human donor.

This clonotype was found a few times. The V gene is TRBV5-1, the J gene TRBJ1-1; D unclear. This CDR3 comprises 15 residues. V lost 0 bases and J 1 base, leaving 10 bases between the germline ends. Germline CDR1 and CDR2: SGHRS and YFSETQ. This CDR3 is CASSLDMQANTEAFF. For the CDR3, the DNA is TGCGCCAGCAGCTTGGATATGCAGGCGAACACTGAAGCTTTCTTT.

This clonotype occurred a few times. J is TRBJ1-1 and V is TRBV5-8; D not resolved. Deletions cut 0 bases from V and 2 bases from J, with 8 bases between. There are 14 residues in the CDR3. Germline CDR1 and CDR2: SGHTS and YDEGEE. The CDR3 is CASSLGTGNTEAFF. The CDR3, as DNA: TGTGCCAGCAGCTTGGGTACCGGAAACACTGAAGCTTTCTTT. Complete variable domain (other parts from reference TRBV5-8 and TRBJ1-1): EAGVTQSPTHLIKTRGQQATLRCSPISGHTSVYWYQQALGLGLQFLLWYDEGEERNRGNFPPRFSGRQFPNYSSELNVNALELEDSALYLCASSLGTGNTEAFFGQGTRLTVV.

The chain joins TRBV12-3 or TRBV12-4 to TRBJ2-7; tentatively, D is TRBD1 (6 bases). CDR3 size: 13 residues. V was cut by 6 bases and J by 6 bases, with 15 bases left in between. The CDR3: CASSFGQTGEQYF. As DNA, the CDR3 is TGTGCCAGCAGCTTTGGACAGACGGGCGAGCAGTACTTC.

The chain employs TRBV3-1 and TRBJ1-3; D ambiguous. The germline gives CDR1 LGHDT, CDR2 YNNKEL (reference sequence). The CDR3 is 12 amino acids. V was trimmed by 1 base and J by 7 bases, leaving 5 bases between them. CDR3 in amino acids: CASSQVENTIYF. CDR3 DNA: TGTGCCAGCAGCCAAGTCGAGAACACCATATATTTT.

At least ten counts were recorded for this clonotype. The CDR3 coding sequence is TGTGCCAGCAGCTCGAGGACAGTTTCCTACGAGCAGTACTTC. Its protein is CASSSRTVSYEQYF. The genes are TRBV7-6 and TRBJ2-7, with TRBD1 as a possible D gene (6 bases). Per germline, CDR1 SGHVS and CDR2 FNYEAQ. CDR3 size: 14 residues. V gave up 4 bases and J gave up 1 base, with 11 bases separating them.